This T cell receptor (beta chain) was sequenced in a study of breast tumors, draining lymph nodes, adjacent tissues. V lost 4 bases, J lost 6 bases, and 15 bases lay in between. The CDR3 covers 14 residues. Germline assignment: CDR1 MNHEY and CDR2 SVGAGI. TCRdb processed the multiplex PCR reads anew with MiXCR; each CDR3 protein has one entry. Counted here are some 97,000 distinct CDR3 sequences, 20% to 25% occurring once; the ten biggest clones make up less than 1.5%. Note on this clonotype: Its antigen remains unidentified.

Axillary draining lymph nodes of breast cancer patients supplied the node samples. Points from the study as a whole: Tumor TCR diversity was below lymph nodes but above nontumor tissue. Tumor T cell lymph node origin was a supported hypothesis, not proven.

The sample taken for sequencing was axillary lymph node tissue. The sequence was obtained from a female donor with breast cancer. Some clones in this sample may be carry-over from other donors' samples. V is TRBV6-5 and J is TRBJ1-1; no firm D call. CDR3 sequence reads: CASSSYSEKSEAFF. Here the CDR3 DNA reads TGTGCCAGCAGTTCCTACTCGGAGAAGTCTGAAGCTTTCTTT.